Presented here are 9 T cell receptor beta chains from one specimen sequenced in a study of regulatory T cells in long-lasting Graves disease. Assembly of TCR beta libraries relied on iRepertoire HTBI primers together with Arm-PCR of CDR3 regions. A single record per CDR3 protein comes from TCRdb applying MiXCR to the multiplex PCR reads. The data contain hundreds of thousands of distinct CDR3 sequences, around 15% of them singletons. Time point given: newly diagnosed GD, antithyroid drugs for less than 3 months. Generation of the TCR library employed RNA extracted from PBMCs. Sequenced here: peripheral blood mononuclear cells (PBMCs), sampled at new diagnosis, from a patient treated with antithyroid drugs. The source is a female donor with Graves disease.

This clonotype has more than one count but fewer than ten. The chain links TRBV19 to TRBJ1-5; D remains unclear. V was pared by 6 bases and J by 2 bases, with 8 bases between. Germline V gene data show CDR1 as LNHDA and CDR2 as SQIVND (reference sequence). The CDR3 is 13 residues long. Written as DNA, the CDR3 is TGTGCCAGTAGCTTAAAACGCAATCAGCCCCAGCATTTT. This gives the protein CASSLKRNQPQHF.

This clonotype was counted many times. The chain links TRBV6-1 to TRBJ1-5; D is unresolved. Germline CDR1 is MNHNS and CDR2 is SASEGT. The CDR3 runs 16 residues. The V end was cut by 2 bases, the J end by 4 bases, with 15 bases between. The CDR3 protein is CASSEWPVRTNQPQHF. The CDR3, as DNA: TGTGCCAGCAGTGAATGGCCCGTCCGGACGAATCAGCCCCAGCATTTT.

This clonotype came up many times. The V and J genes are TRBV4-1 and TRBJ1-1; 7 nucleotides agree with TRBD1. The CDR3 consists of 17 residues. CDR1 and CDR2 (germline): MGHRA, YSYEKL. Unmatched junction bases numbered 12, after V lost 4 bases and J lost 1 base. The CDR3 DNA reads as TGCGCCAGCAGCCTCTCACGTTCCGGGACAGAGAACACTGAAGCTTTCTTT. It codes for CASSLSRSGTENTEAFF.

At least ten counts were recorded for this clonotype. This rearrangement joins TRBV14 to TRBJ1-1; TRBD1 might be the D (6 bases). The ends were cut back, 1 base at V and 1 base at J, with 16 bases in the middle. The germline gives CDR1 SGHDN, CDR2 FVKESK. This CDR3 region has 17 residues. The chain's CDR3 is CASSQGWIGGPNTEAFF. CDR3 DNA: TGTGCCAGCAGCCAAGGTTGGATCGGGGGCCCGAACACTGAAGCTTTCTTT. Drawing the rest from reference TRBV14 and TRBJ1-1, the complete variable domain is EAGVTQFPSHSVIEKGQTVTLRCDPISGHDNLYWYRRVMGKEIKFLLHFVKESKQDESGMPNNRFLAERTGGTYSTLKVQPAELEDSGVYFCASSQGWIGGPNTEAFFGQGTRLTVV.

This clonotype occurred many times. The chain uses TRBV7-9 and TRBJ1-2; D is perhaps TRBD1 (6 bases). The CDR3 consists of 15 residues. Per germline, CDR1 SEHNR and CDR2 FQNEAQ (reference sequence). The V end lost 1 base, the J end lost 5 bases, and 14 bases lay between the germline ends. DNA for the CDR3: TGTGCCAGCAGCTTAGTAACAGGGTTTGATTATGGCTACACCTTC. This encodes CASSLVTGFDYGYTF.

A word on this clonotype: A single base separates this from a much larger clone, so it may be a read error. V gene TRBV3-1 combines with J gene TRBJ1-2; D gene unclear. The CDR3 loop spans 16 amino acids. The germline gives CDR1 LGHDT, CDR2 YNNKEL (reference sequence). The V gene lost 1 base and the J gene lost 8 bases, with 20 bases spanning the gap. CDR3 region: CASSQGNKGTFRGYTF. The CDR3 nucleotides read TGTGCCAGCAGCCAAGGGAACAAGGGCACCTTTCGAGGCTACACCTTC.

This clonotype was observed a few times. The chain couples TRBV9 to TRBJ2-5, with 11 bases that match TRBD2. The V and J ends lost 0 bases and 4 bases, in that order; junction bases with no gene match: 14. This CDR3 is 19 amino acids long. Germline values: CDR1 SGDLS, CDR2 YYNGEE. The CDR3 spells CASSVGPPSSGGAGETQYF. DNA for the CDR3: TGTGCCAGCAGCGTAGGCCCGCCCAGTAGCGGGGGGGCCGGAGAGACCCAGTACTTC.

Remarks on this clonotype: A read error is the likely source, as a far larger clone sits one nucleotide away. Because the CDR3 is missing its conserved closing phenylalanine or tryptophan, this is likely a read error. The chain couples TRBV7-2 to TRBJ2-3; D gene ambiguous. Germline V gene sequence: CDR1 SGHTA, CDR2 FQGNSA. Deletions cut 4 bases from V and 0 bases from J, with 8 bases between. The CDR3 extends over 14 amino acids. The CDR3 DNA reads TGTGCCAGCAGCTCCCCGGGCAGCACAGATACGCAGTATCTT. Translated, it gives CASSSPGSTDTQYL.

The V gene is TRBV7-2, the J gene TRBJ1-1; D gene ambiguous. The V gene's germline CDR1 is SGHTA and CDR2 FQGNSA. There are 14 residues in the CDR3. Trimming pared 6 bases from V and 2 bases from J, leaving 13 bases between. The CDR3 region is CASSYNRVNTEAFF. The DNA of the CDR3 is TGTGCCAGCAGTTATAACAGAGTAAACACTGAAGCTTTCTTT. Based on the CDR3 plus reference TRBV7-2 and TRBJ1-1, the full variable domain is GAGVSQSPSNKVTEKGKDVELRCDPISGHTALYWYRQSLGQGLEFLIYFQGNSAPDKSGLPSDRFSAERTGGSVSTLTIQRTQQEDSAVYLCASSYNRVNTEAFFGQGTRLTVV.